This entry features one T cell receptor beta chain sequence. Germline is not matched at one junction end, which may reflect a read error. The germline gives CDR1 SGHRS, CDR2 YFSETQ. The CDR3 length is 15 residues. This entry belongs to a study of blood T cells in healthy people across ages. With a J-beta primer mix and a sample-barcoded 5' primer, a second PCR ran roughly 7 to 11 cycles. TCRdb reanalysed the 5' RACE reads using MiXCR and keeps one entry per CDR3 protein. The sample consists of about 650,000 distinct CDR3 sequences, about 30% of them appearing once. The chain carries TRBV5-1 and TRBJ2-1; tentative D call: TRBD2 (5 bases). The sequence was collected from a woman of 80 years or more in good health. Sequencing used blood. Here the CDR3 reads CASSLNGDFRYEQDF. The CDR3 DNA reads TGCGCCAGCAGCTTAAACGGGGATTTCCGGTACGAGCAGGACTTC.